These 22 T cell receptor beta chains came from one sample sequenced in a study of control samples from healthy donors and cancer patients. Only in-frame clones appear in the TCRdb table, and some are missing; sequencing was by immunoSEQ multiplex PCR. The data contain fewer than 200,000 clones, roughly 90% of them seen just once; the ten biggest clones take up 9.5% to 15%. Sequencing was performed on blood. The receptors come from a man younger than 40 in good health.

The chain has TRBV5-1 and TRBJ2-2; D is tentatively TRBD1 or TRBD2 (5 bases each). The CDR3 extends over 17 amino acids. Germline-derived CDR1 and CDR2 are SGHRS and YFSETQ. The V gene lost 4 bases and the J gene lost 0 bases, with 16 bases spanning the gap. In DNA, the CDR3 is TGCGCCAGCAGCGGGGACGTAACAAACGCGAACACCGGGGAGCTGTTTTTT. Its protein is CASSGDVTNANTGELFF.

Turning to this clone: The conserved phenylalanine or tryptophan is not found at the CDR3 terminus, so this likely reflects a read error. It is unclear where the CDR3 begins or ends on the DNA, so no DNA is shown, and the CDR3 is as TCRdb lists it. J is TRBJ1-2 and V is TRBV3-1 (or the pseudogene TRBV3-2); TRBD1 reflects the table's D call only, with no check against the DNA. The CDR3 is made up of 10 amino acids, end residues included. Per the germline V gene, CDR1 is LGHDT and CDR2 is YNNKEL (reference sequence). CDR3 protein: CASSQAPRTV.

The count of this clone is one. The rearrangement joins TRBV4-1 to TRBJ1-4; a possible D gene is TRBD1 (6 bases). This CDR3 is built from 15 residues. Trimming took 0 bases from V and 8 from J, leaving 13 bases between them. Germline V lookup: CDR1 MGHRA, CDR2 YSYEKL. The DNA for the CDR3 is TGCGCCAGCAGCCAAGACGACAGTGGGGGCGAAAAACTGTTTTTT. Protein sequence: CASSQDDSGGEKLFF.

This chain joins TRBV11-3 and TRBJ2-1; tentatively, D is TRBD1 or TRBD2 (5 bases each). CDR1 and CDR2 (germline): SGHNT, YENEEA. Trimming removed 0 bases from V and 0 bases from J, with 12 bases in between. CDR3 length equals 17 residues. The chain's CDR3 is CASSLDTRQGSYNEQFF. CDR3 DNA: TGTGCCAGCAGCTTAGATACTAGGCAGGGCTCCTACAATGAGCAGTTCTTC.

The J gene is TRBJ1-2, the V gene TRBV24-1; 7 bases are shared with TRBD1. V gave up 3 bases and J gave up 8 bases; unmatched junction bases: 8. Germline V CDR1 and CDR2: KGHDR, SFDVKD. The CDR3 runs to 14 residues. The CDR3 DNA is TGTGCCACCAGTGATCGACAGGGCCTAAACGGCTACACCTTC. Protein: CATSDRQGLNGYTF.

The chain recombines TRBV10-3 with TRBJ2-1; D might be TRBD1 (6 bases). The CDR3 runs 15 residues. Trimming took 0 bases from V and 10 from J, leaving 16 bases between them. Germline-derived CDR1 and CDR2 are ENHRY and SYGVKD. CDR3 DNA sequence: TGTGCCATCAGTGAGTCGGTGGGGGCGTCGGACGAGCAGTTCTTC. Translating gives CAISESVGASDEQFF.

The chain employs TRBV28 and TRBJ2-2, with 8 bases that match TRBD2. Germline-derived CDR1 and CDR2 are MDHEN and SYDVKM. J was trimmed by 1 base and V by 5 bases; bases with no gene match: 3. This CDR3 spans 15 amino acids. In DNA, the CDR3 is TGTGCCAGCAGTCTCACTAGCGGGAACACCGGGGAGCTGTTTTTT. Translating it yields CASSLTSGNTGELFF.

Comments on this clone: Mismatch with germline at one junction end may stem from a read error. Additional DNA sequences in this sample encode the identical CDR3. The rearrangement joins TRBV7-3 to TRBJ1-2; TRBD1 is a possible D gene (5 bases). Germline V CDR1 and CDR2: SGHTA, FQGTGA. CDR3 length equals 17 residues. In DNA, the CDR3 is TGCGCCAGCAGCGCGGGGGGGAGCCTAGGGGCTAACTATGGCTACACCTTC. Encoded protein: CASSAGGSLGANYGYTF.

V usage is TRBV7-9 and J usage is TRBJ1-3; TRBD1 matches at 9 bases. Germline V lookup: CDR1 SEHNR, CDR2 FQNEAQ (reference sequence). The CDR3 runs to 14 residues. The ends lost 6 bases at V and 2 bases at J; junction bases unmatched: 2. The CDR3 region is CASRDRGPGNTIYF. The CDR3 coding sequence is TGTGCCAGCAGGGACAGGGGACCTGGAAACACCATATATTTT.

The chain joins TRBV5-1 to TRBJ1-1, with D perhaps matching TRBD1 (6 bases). Germline CDR1 is SGHRS and CDR2 is YFSETQ. This CDR3 spans 15 amino acids. The V and J ends lost 0 bases and 2 bases respectively, with 11 bases between them. The CDR3 region has the DNA TGCGCCAGCAGCTTGGCGGGACAAATAAACACTGAAGCTTTCTTT. It translates to CASSLAGQINTEAFF.

The chain carries TRBV6-5 and TRBJ2-1, with 8 bases that match TRBD1. Unmatched junction bases numbered 13, after V lost 8 bases and J lost 7 bases. Germline-derived CDR1 and CDR2 are MNHEY and SVGAGI. The CDR3 is 15 residues long. CDR3 region: CASPTPQGALNEQFF. Here the CDR3 DNA reads TGTGCCAGCCCCACCCCGCAGGGGGCGTTGAATGAGCAGTTCTTC.

The CDR3 loop is CASSTSHSGRPYEQYF. The DNA of the CDR3 is TGTGCCAGTAGTACAAGTCATAGCGGGAGGCCTTACGAGCAGTACTTC. The V call is TRBV19, the J call TRBJ2-7, with 10 nucleotides matching TRBD2. Looked up from germline, CDR1 is LNHDA and CDR2 is SQIVND (reference sequence). This CDR3 has 16 amino acids. Trimming at V came to 4 bases and at J to 4 bases, leaving 10 bases not matched to a gene.

This chain uses TRBV25-1 with TRBJ2-3; TRBD1 is a possible D gene (5 bases). Per germline, CDR1 MGHDK and CDR2 SYGVNS. The CDR3 runs 16 residues. Trimming left V 3 bases short and J 2 bases short, with 15 bases between. DNA of the CDR3: TGTGCCAGCAGTGATGCCATGGTACAGGCCACAGATACGCAGTATTTT. The encoded protein is CASSDAMVQATDTQYF.

The gene calls are TRBV7-9 and TRBJ2-1; perhaps TRBD2 as D (6 bases). Trimming shortened V by 3 bases and J by 1 base, and 10 bases separated the two germline ends. Germline-derived CDR1 and CDR2 are SEHNR and FQNEAQ (reference sequence). This CDR3 comprises 15 residues. CDR3 residues: CASSFDGGSYNEQFF. For the CDR3, the DNA is TGTGCCAGCAGCTTCGACGGGGGATCCTACAATGAGCAGTTCTTC.

V and J are TRBV6-6 and TRBJ1-3, with D tentatively TRBD1 (6 bases). CDR1 and CDR2 from the germline V gene are MNHNY and SVGAGI (reference sequence). The CDR3 spans 16 residues. V was pared by 5 bases and J by 0 bases, with 14 bases between. CDR3 nucleotide sequence: TGTGCCAGCAGTCCCCTGGGACAAACCTCTGGAAACACCATATATTTT. It is translated as CASSPLGQTSGNTIYF.

As to this clone: Other DNA sequences in the sample encode the same CDR3. The chain employs TRBV5-6 and TRBJ2-7; 8 nucleotides align to TRBD1. V shed 2 bases and J 0 bases; nucleotides not matched to a gene: 4. The V gene's germline CDR1 is SGHDT and CDR2 YYEEEE. This CDR3 spans 15 amino acids. The DNA for the CDR3 is TGTGCCAGCAGCTTAGAACAGGGGGTCTCCTACGAGCAGTACTTC. The encoded protein is CASSLEQGVSYEQYF.

This chain connects TRBV2 to TRBJ1-5; 10 nucleotides agree with TRBD1. The CDR3 is made up of 16 amino acids. Losses at the gene ends were 1 base for V and 7 bases for J; bases not matched to a gene: 7. Germline CDR1 SNHLY, CDR2 FYNNEI. The CDR3 loop reads CASSEGGTGARQPQHF. CDR3 DNA sequence: TGTGCCAGCAGTGAAGGGGGGACAGGGGCGAGGCAGCCCCAGCATTTT.

This chain links TRBV21-1 with TRBJ2-7; TRBD1 is the table's D call, not checked against the DNA. TRBV21-1 is marked as a pseudogene. This CDR3 contains 13 residues. The chain's CDR3 is CASSNVSTDEQYF. As DNA, the CDR3 is TGTGCCAGCAGCAACGTATCTACAGACGAGCAGTACTTC.

This clone was recorded only once. The CDR3 region is CASSRSGLGGSEQFF. CDR3 nucleotides: TGCGCCAGCAGCCGTAGCGGGTTGGGAGGAAGTGAGCAGTTCTTC. The rearrangement uses TRBV4-1 and TRBJ2-1, with 7 nucleotides matching TRBD2. The germline gives CDR1 MGHRA, CDR2 YSYEKL. J lost 9 bases, V lost 4 bases, and 12 bases had no gene match. The CDR3 is 15 amino acids.

This clone was recorded only once. V is TRBV9 and J is TRBJ2-3; D assignment may be TRBD1 or TRBD2 (6 bases each). V was trimmed by 1 base and J by 4 bases, leaving 16 bases between them. Germline CDR1 reads SGDLS; CDR2 reads YYNGEE. The CDR3 totals 16 residues. CDR3 amino acids: CASSVSGGAGPDTQYF. The CDR3 nucleotides are TGTGCCAGCAGCGTATCCGGGGGCGCGGGCCCAGATACGCAGTATTTT.

This clone was observed a few times. This rearrangement joins TRBV9 to TRBJ1-1; D possibly corresponds to TRBD1 (5 bases). The CDR3 has 13 residues. CDR1 is SGDLS, CDR2 YYNGEE, per germline. Deletions cut 4 bases from V and 2 bases from J, with 9 bases between. CDR3 nucleotides: TGTGCCAGCAGCTCGGGACCTAACACTGAAGCTTTCTTT. Amino acid sequence: CASSSGPNTEAFF.

This clone was observed once. CDR3 residues: CASSSWKGSTNEKLFF. In DNA, the CDR3 is TGTGCCAGCAGTTCTTGGAAGGGATCAACTAATGAAAAACTGTTTTTT. The V gene is TRBV6-2 or TRBV6-3, the J gene TRBJ1-4, with unresolved D. The CDR3 is made up of 16 amino acids. Per the germline V gene, CDR1 is MNHEY and CDR2 is SVGEGT. The ends were cut back, 4 bases at V and 0 bases at J, with 12 bases in the middle.